These 22 T cell receptor beta chains were sequenced from one sample in a study of blood T cell repertoires in COVID-19. Measured with immunoSEQ multiplex PCR; TCRdb has only the in-frame clones, and not every one. This sample has about 180,000 clones; about 90% occur once, and the top ten carry 0.95% to 1.5%. Material for sequencing was PBMCs or T cells enriched from blood (not recorded which). These receptors all stem from a human donor with acute COVID-19. The donor label of this sample is uncertain.

This clone was picked up one time. The genes are TRBV5-1 and TRBJ1-1; 7 nucleotides line up with TRBD1. The CDR3 runs to 15 residues. The trim removed 1 base at V and 1 base at J, leaving 4 bases unmatched. CDR1 is SGHRS and CDR2 is YFSETQ in the germline V gene. In DNA, the CDR3 is TGCGCCAGCAGCTTGACCGGACAGGAGAACACTGAAGCTTTCTTT. It encodes CASSLTGQENTEAFF.

The chain combines TRBV18 with TRBJ2-1; D perhaps matches TRBD2 (7 bases). Deletions cut 3 bases from V and 4 bases from J, with 22 bases between. The CDR3 loop spans 18 amino acids. Germline CDR1 KGHSH, CDR2 LQKENI. The CDR3, as DNA: TGTGCCAGCTCACCCCGGCGGGGGCCACTCCGTTTTTACAATGAGCAGTTCTTC. Its protein product is CASSPRRGPLRFYNEQFF.

The chain carries TRBV15 and TRBJ1-4; 7 positions match TRBD1. Germline lookup yields CDR1 LNHNV and CDR2 YYDKDF (reference sequence). This CDR3 has 13 residues. With V trimmed by 8 bases and J by 5 bases, 5 bases remained unmatched. CDR3 DNA sequence: TGTGCCACCGCTCCAGGGGGAAATGAAAAACTGTTTTTT. Its translation: CATAPGGNEKLFF.

This clone was seen more than once but under ten times. The rearrangement joins TRBV5-1 to TRBJ1-1; D unresolved. The V and J ends lost 3 bases and 4 bases respectively, with 13 bases between them. This CDR3 is built from 14 residues. Germline lookup yields CDR1 SGHRS and CDR2 YFSETQ. The DNA of the CDR3 is TGCGCCAGCAGCTACGGACTTGATCTCACTGAAGCTTTCTTT. Translation: CASSYGLDLTEAFF. Full variable domain (remainder filled in from reference TRBV5-1 and TRBJ1-1): KAGVTQTPRYLIKTRGQQVTLSCSPISGHRSVSWYQQTPGQGLQFLFEYFSETQRNKGNFPGRFSGRQFSNSRSEMNVSTLELGDSALYLCASSYGLDLTEAFFGQGTRLTVV.

The V gene is TRBV7-2, the J gene TRBJ2-1; 8 bases agree with TRBD2. This CDR3 spans 17 amino acids. CDR1 and CDR2 (germline): SGHTA, FQGNSA. V gave up 4 bases and J gave up 7 bases; unmatched junction bases: 15. CDR3 sequence: CASSWSTSGPSLNEQFF. CDR3 in DNA: TGTGCCAGCAGCTGGAGTACTAGCGGACCCTCGTTGAATGAGCAGTTCTTC.

The table lists this clone with a count of one. The chain couples TRBV24-1 to TRBJ1-6, with D tentatively TRBD1 (6 bases). The CDR3 has 16 residues. Germline CDR1 is KGHDR and CDR2 is SFDVKD. V was pared by 5 bases and J by 5 bases, with 15 bases between. CDR3 sequence reads: CATSALWTEHNSPLHF. In DNA, the CDR3 is TGTGCCACCAGTGCCCTCTGGACAGAACATAATTCACCCCTCCACTTT.

DNA of the CDR3: TGTGCCAGCAACCTCGACAGGGGAGGAGGCGGGGAGCTGTTTTTT. It codes for CASNLDRGGGGELFF. The V and J genes are TRBV2 and TRBJ2-2, with 8 positions matching TRBD1. CDR1 and CDR2 from the germline V gene are SNHLY and FYNNEI. The J segment lost 7 bases and the V segment lost 7 bases, leaving 11 bases of the junction unmatched. The CDR3 consists of 15 residues.

About this clone: The sample contains more than one DNA sequence encoding this CDR3. This chain joins TRBV7-2 and TRBJ1-2; TRBD1 agrees at 8 bases. The CDR3 is 14 amino acids. Per the germline V gene, CDR1 is SGHTA and CDR2 is FQGNSA. J gave up 2 bases and V 5 bases, and 4 bases lay outside the gene matches. The CDR3 spells CASSPRTGNYGYTF. The CDR3 region has the DNA TGTGCCAGCAGCCCCAGGACAGGGAACTATGGCTACACCTTC.

This chain joins TRBV2 and TRBJ1-4; possible D gene TRBD1, 6 bases. Germline values: CDR1 SNHLY, CDR2 FYNNEI. CDR3 length: 14 residues. V was clipped by 5 bases and J by 8 bases, with 15 bases between them. The DNA of the CDR3 is TGTGCCAGCAGTTCCAGGGGTCTGTGGGAAAAACTGTTTTTT. This gives the protein CASSSRGLWEKLFF.

This chain connects TRBV19 to TRBJ2-7; 7 bases are a match to TRBD1. V lost 4 bases, J lost 2 bases, and 8 bases stayed unmatched. CDR1 and CDR2 from the germline V gene are LNHDA and SQIVND (reference sequence). This CDR3 spans 15 amino acids. The CDR3 DNA is TGTGCCAGTAGTACCGGGACAGCGTTTACCTACGAGCAGTACTTC. Translation: CASSTGTAFTYEQYF.

This chain joins TRBV4-1 and TRBJ2-1, with 15 bases identical to TRBD2. V lost 4 bases, J lost 10 bases, and 11 bases stayed unmatched. Germline V lookup: CDR1 MGHRA, CDR2 YSYEKL. This CDR3 region has 17 residues. CDR3: CASSRGLAGGTLIEQFF. The DNA of the CDR3 is TGCGCCAGCAGCCGGGGACTAGCGGGGGGCACTCTAATCGAGCAGTTCTTC.

This chain uses TRBV25-1 with TRBJ2-5, with 13 bases aligning to TRBD2. Per germline, CDR1 MGHDK and CDR2 SYGVNS. V shed 4 bases, J shed 2 bases, and the junction held 1 base outside the gene matches. The CDR3 runs 15 residues. The CDR3 sequence: CASSGTSGGQETQYF. CDR3 bases: TGTGCCAGCAGTGGGACTAGCGGGGGACAAGAGACCCAGTACTTC.

This clone was seen a handful of times. V is TRBV5-8 and J is TRBJ2-7; D is undetermined. Per germline, CDR1 SGHTS and CDR2 YDEGEE. The CDR3 sequence is 10 residues long. Trimming removed 5 bases from V and 13 bases from J, with 13 bases in between. CDR3 residues: CASRHFERYF. The DNA for the CDR3 is TGTGCCAGCAGACACTTCGAGCGATACTTC.

V usage is TRBV2 and J usage is TRBJ2-7, with 10 nucleotides matching TRBD1. The germline CDR1 and CDR2 sequences are SNHLY and FYNNEI. J lost 2 bases, V lost 5 bases, and 3 bases had no gene match. CDR3 size: 14 residues. The CDR3, as DNA: TGTGCCAGCAGTTCAGGACAGGGGGCCTACGAGCAGTACTTC. Translated, it gives CASSSGQGAYEQYF.

The chain uses TRBV30 and TRBJ2-1; tentatively, D is TRBD1 (5 bases). CDR1 GTSNPN and CDR2 SVGIG come from the germline V gene (reference sequence). With 2 bases removed from V and 7 bases from J, the gap between germline ends came to 12 bases. The length of the CDR3 is 13 residues. The CDR3, as DNA: TGTGCCTGGAGTAGGGGTGAAGGGAATGAGCAGTTCTTC. Its protein product is CAWSRGEGNEQFF.

V usage is TRBV7-3 and J usage is TRBJ2-2; TRBD2 matches at 12 bases. The V and J ends lost 4 bases and 0 bases, in that order; junction bases with no gene match: 6. Per the germline V gene, CDR1 is SGHTA and CDR2 is FQGTGA. The CDR3 is 18 amino acids. The CDR3 sequence is CASSSGLAGSTNTGELFF. The CDR3 coding sequence is TGTGCCAGCAGCTCAGGACTAGCGGGGTCCACGAACACCGGGGAGCTGTTTTTT.

The chain carries TRBV29-1 and TRBJ1-2, with unresolved D. This CDR3 has 11 amino acids. The germline V gene has CDR1 SQVTM and CDR2 ANQGSEA. With 6 bases removed from V and 4 bases from J, the gap between germline ends came to 9 bases. Here the CDR3 DNA reads TGCAGCGTCATCGAGGGCTATGGCTACACCTTC. Encoded protein: CSVIEGYGYTF.

The chain is built from TRBV7-3 and TRBJ2-7; 11 bases agree with TRBD1. Germline V gives CDR1 SGHTA, CDR2 FQGTGA. The length of the CDR3 is 17 residues. Trimming removed 1 base from V and 5 bases from J; junction bases left unmatched: 10. This chain's CDR3 is CASSLIPRTGGGHEQYF. DNA for the CDR3: TGTGCCAGCAGCTTAATACCCCGGACAGGGGGCGGACACGAGCAGTACTTC.

CDR3 sequence: CASSQLDSRNYGYTF. In DNA form, the CDR3 reads TGCGCCAGCAGCCAACTGGACAGTCGTAACTATGGCTACACCTTC. The gene calls are TRBV4-3 and TRBJ1-2; a possible D gene is TRBD1 (6 bases). The CDR3 is 15 residues long. V was clipped by 2 bases and J by 1 base, with 11 bases between them. Germline CDR1 and CDR2: LGHNA and YSLEER.

This clone was seen only once. The V call is TRBV30, the J call TRBJ1-5; D possibly corresponds to TRBD1 (5 bases). The V end lost 3 bases, the J end lost 3 bases, and 18 bases lay between the germline ends. Germline CDR1 is GTSNPN and CDR2 is SVGIG (reference sequence). The CDR3 spans 16 residues. CDR3 in amino acids: CAWSRAQPRFNQPQHF. The CDR3 nucleotides are TGTGCCTGGAGCAGGGCCCAACCAAGATTCAATCAGCCCCAGCATTTT. The full variable domain, rest sourced from reference TRBV30 and TRBJ1-5, is SQTIHQWPATLVQPVGSPLSLECTVEGTSNPNLYWYRQAAGRGLQLLFYSVGIGQISSEVPQNLSASRPQDRQFILSSKKLLLSDSGFYLCAWSRAQPRFNQPQHFGDGTRLSIL.

The rearrangement links TRBV9 to TRBJ1-5; D gene ambiguous. Germline values: CDR1 SGDLS, CDR2 YYNGEE. V lost 0 bases and J 1 base, leaving 5 bases between the germline ends. The CDR3 extends over 14 amino acids. The CDR3 nucleotides read TGTGCCAGCAGCGTAGGAGCAAGCAATCAGCCCCAGCATTTT. Its protein is CASSVGASNQPQHF.

The chain joins TRBV5-8 to TRBJ1-5; 8 nucleotides line up with TRBD1. Per the germline V gene, CDR1 is SGHTS and CDR2 is YDEGEE. The length of the CDR3 is 14 residues. Trimming took 0 bases from V and 6 from J; bases not matched to a gene: 2. The CDR3 region is CASSLGTGTQPQHF. The DNA for the CDR3 is TGTGCCAGCAGCTTGGGGACAGGGACTCAGCCCCAGCATTTT.